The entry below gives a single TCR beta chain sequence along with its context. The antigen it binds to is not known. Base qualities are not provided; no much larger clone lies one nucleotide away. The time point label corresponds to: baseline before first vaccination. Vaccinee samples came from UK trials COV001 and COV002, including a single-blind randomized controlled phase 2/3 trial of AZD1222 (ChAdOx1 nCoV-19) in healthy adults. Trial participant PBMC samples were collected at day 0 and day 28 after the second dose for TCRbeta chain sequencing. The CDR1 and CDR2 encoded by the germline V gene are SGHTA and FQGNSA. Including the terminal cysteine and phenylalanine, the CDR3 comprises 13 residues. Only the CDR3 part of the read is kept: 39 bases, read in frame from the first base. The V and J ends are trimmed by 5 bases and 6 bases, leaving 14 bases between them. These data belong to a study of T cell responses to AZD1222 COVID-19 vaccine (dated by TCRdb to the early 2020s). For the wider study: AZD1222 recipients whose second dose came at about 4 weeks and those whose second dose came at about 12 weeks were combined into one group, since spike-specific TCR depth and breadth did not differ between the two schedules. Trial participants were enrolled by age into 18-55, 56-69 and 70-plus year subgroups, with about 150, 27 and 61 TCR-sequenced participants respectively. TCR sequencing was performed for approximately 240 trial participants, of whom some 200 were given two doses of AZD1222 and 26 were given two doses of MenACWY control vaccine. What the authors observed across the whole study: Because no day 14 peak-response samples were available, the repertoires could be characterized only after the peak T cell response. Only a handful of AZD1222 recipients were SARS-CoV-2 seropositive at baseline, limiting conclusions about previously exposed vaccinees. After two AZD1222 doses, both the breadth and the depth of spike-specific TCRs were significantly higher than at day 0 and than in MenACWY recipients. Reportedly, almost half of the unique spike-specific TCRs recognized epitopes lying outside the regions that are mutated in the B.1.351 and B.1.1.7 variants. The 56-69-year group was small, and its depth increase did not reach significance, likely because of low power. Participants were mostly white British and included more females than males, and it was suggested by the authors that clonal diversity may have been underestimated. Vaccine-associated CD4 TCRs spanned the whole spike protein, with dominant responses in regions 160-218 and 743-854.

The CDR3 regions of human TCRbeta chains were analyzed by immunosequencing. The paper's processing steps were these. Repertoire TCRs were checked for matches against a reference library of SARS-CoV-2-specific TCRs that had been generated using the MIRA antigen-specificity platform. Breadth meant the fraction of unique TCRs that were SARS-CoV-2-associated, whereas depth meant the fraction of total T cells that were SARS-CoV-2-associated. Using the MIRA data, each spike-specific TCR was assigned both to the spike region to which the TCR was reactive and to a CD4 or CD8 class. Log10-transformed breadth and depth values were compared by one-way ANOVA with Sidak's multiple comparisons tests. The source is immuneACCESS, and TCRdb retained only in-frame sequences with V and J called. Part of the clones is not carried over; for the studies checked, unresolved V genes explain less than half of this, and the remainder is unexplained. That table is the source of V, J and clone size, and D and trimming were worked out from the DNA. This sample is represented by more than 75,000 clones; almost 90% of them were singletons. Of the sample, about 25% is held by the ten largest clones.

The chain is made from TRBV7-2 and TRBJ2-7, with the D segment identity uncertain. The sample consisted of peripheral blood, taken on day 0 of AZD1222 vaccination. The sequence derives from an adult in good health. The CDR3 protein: CASSRPPRAEQYF. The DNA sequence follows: TGTGCCAGCAGCCGGCCCCCCCGGGCCGAGCAGTACTTC.